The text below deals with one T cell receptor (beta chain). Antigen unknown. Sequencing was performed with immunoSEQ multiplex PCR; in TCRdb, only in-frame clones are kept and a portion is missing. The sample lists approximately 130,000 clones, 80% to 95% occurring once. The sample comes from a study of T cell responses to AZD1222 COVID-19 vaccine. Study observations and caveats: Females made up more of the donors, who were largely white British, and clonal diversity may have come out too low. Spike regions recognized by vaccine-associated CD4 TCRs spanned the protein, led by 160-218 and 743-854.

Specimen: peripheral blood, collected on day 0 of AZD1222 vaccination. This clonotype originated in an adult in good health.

CDR3 sequence (DNA): TGCGCCAGCAGCCACCCGGGACGGGGGAACACTGAAGCTTTCTTT. Translating gives CASSHPGRGNTEAFF. V and J are TRBV5-1 and TRBJ1-1; D is perhaps TRBD1 (5 bases). From germline, CDR1 is SGHRS and CDR2 YFSETQ. V gave up 4 bases and J gave up 1 base, with 14 bases separating them. CDR3 length: 15 amino acids.